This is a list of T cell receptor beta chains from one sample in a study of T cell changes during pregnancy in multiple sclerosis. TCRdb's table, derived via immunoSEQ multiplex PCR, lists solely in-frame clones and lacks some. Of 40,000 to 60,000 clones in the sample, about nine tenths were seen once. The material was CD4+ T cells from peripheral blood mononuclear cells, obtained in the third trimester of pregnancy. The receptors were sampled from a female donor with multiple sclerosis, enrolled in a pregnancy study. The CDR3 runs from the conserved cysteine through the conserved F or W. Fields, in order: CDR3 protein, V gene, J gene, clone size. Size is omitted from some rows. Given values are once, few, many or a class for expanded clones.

cdr3_aa: CASSLVGGESYNEQFF
v_call: TRBV5-1
j_call: TRBJ2-1
clone_size: .

cdr3_aa: CTSSRPSSGGAGYGRETQYF
v_call: TRBV1
j_call: TRBJ2-5
clone_size: .

cdr3_aa: CAWAGTAGPQHF
v_call: TRBV30
j_call: TRBJ1-5
clone_size: .

cdr3_aa: CASSVGSWTGHTEAFF
v_call: TRBV9
j_call: TRBJ1-1
clone_size: few

cdr3_aa: CAWRAGRMVGTTGELFF
v_call: TRBV30
j_call: TRBJ2-2
clone_size: .

cdr3_aa: CASSPNLGQGANGELFF
v_call: TRBV13
j_call: TRBJ2-2
clone_size: .

cdr3_aa: CARRRNRGLSNTGELFF
v_call: TRBV27
j_call: TRBJ2-2
clone_size: .

cdr3_aa: CASSLTSGQSSGYTF
v_call: TRBV7-3
j_call: TRBJ1-2
clone_size: .

cdr3_aa: CASSPQAALGPEAFF
v_call: TRBV18
j_call: TRBJ1-1
clone_size: .

cdr3_aa: CASSPDRQQPQHF
v_call: TRBV18
j_call: TRBJ1-5
clone_size: .

cdr3_aa: CASSSAQGIGTIYF
v_call: TRBV6-1
j_call: TRBJ1-3
clone_size: .

cdr3_aa: CASSPGTGVWDEQFF
v_call: TRBV6-5
j_call: TRBJ2-1
clone_size: .

cdr3_aa: CASSPGDSGARGNEQFF
v_call: TRBV4-2
j_call: TRBJ2-1
clone_size: .

cdr3_aa: CASSLGQGAVGELFF
v_call: TRBV5-6
j_call: TRBJ2-2
clone_size: .

cdr3_aa: CASQQGQGDSPLHF
v_call: TRBV27
j_call: TRBJ1-6
clone_size: .

cdr3_aa: CASSSTGLAGELFF
v_call: TRBV7-9
j_call: TRBJ2-2
clone_size: .

cdr3_aa: CAWGALSSYNSPLHF
v_call: TRBV30
j_call: TRBJ1-6
clone_size: once

cdr3_aa: CASSLAAGGSPLHF
v_call: TRBV7-9
j_call: TRBJ1-6
clone_size: .

cdr3_aa: CAISDAGSKGGYTF
v_call: TRBV10-3
j_call: TRBJ1-2
clone_size: once

cdr3_aa: CSVGVGANEKLFF
v_call: TRBV29-1
j_call: TRBJ1-4
clone_size: .

cdr3_aa: CASRTGTPNTEAFF
v_call: TRBV6-5
j_call: TRBJ1-1
clone_size: .

cdr3_aa: CASSEIQGNQPQHF
v_call: TRBV2
j_call: TRBJ1-5
clone_size: .

cdr3_aa: CASSAQGYTEAFF
v_call: TRBV28
j_call: TRBJ1-1
clone_size: .

cdr3_aa: CASSLELPRSGNTIYF
v_call: TRBV7-6
j_call: TRBJ1-3
clone_size: .

cdr3_aa: CASSFRGGNEQFF
v_call: TRBV5-5
j_call: TRBJ2-1
clone_size: .

cdr3_aa: CASSPPGVTRDTQYF
v_call: TRBV14
j_call: TRBJ2-3
clone_size: .